The rows below give T cell receptor beta chains drawn from one sample of a study of T cell changes during pregnancy in multiple sclerosis. Libraries were prepared by immunoSEQ multiplex PCR; TCRdb keeps only in-frame clonotypes and omits some of them. Among approximately 68,000 clones listed, roughly 91% were seen once. The sample was peripheral blood, taken in the third trimester of pregnancy. These receptors all come from a female donor in good health, enrolled as a control in a pregnancy study. The CDR3 runs from the conserved cysteine through the conserved F or W. D genes are given only for firm matches. Size is stated for part of the rows, as once, few or many counts, or as a class when the clone is expanded.

clone_size: NA
v_call: TRBV7-2
j_call: TRBJ2-1
d_call: NA
cdr3_nt: TGTGCCAGCAGCTTAGTAGGGGGGGCATCCTACAATGAGCAGTTCTTC
cdr3_aa: CASSLVGGASYNEQFF

clone_size: NA
v_call: TRBV19
j_call: TRBJ2-7
d_call: TRBD1
cdr3_nt: TGTGCCAGTAGTATCCCACCCGGGACAGGGAGCTCCTACGAGCAGTACTTC
cdr3_aa: CASSIPPGTGSSYEQYF

clone_size: NA
v_call: TRBV28
j_call: TRBJ1-2
d_call: TRBD1
cdr3_nt: TGTGCCACAGACAACAGGGGTTGGGGGGGCTACACCTTC
cdr3_aa: CATDNRGWGGYTF

clone_size: NA
v_call: TRBV7-2
j_call: TRBJ2-3
d_call: TRBD2
cdr3_nt: TGTGCCAGCAGCTTAGGTCTCGCGGGGGGCCGAGATACGCAGTATTTT
cdr3_aa: CASSLGLAGGRDTQYF

clone_size: few
v_call: TRBV4-1
j_call: TRBJ1-6
d_call: NA
cdr3_nt: TGCGCCAGCAGCCTACCTCAGGGCTTGAATTCACCCCTCCACTTT
cdr3_aa: CASSLPQGLNSPLHF

clone_size: NA
v_call: TRBV6-1
j_call: TRBJ2-6
d_call: NA
cdr3_nt: TGTGCCAGCAGTGATTACTCTGGGGCCAACGTCCTGACTTTC
cdr3_aa: CASSDYSGANVLTF

clone_size: NA
v_call: TRBV7-9
j_call: TRBJ2-7
d_call: NA
cdr3_nt: TGTGCCGGCCTCCCCAGCGGAACTAATTACGACTGGGACGAGCAGTACTTC
cdr3_aa: CAGLPSGTNYDWDEQYF

clone_size: NA
v_call: TRBV5-1
j_call: TRBJ1-3
d_call: NA
cdr3_nt: TGCGCCAGCAGCCTGACTCTCTCTGGAAACACCATATATTTT
cdr3_aa: CASSLTLSGNTIYF

clone_size: once
v_call: TRBV2
j_call: TRBJ2-2
d_call: TRBD1
cdr3_nt: TGTGCCAGCAAAGGGACAGGGAACACCGGGGAGCTGTTTTTT
cdr3_aa: CASKGTGNTGELFF

clone_size: NA
v_call: TRBV7-9
j_call: TRBJ2-2
d_call: TRBD1
cdr3_nt: TGTGCCAGCAGCTTATCCCGGACAGGGCGGGGCGGGGAGCTGTTTTTT
cdr3_aa: CASSLSRTGRGGELFF

clone_size: NA
v_call: TRBV9
j_call: TRBJ2-3
d_call: NA
cdr3_nt: TGTGCCAGCAGCCTACTAGCCCGAGTCGGAGATACGCAGTATTTT
cdr3_aa: CASSLLARVGDTQYF

clone_size: few
v_call: TRBV21-1
j_call: TRBJ1-1
d_call: NA
cdr3_nt: TGTGCCAGCCCCATTACAGGGGGGAACACTGAAGCTTTCTTT
cdr3_aa: CASPITGGNTEAFF

clone_size: NA
v_call: TRBV15
j_call: TRBJ2-7
d_call: TRBD1
cdr3_nt: TGTGCCACCAGCAGAGATCGGGGACAGGGGGCGTACGAGCAGTACTTC
cdr3_aa: CATSRDRGQGAYEQYF